A single sample is the source of the 5 T cell receptor beta chains below, sequenced in a study of blood T cell repertoires in COVID-19. Produced via immunoSEQ multiplex PCR; TCRdb's table is partial and in-frame only. The data show some 200,000 clones, 75% to 85% seen once. Specimen: PBMCs or T cells enriched from blood (not recorded which). The receptors originated from a man aged 40-49 years who had recovered from COVID-19.

The V gene is TRBV18, the J gene TRBJ1-6, with TRBD1 as a possible D gene (6 bases). The CDR3 spans 13 residues. Germline CDR1 and CDR2: KGHSH and LQKENI. Trimming pared 3 bases from V and 7 bases from J, leaving 7 bases between. In DNA, the CDR3 is TGTGCCAGCTCACCGGGACAAAATTCACCCCTCCACTTT. This sequence encodes CASSPGQNSPLHF. The variable domain in full, with the rest retrieved from reference TRBV18 and TRBJ1-6, is NAGVMQNPRHLVRRRGQEARLRCSPMKGHSHVYWYRQLPEEGLKFMVYLQKENIIDESGMPKERFSAEFPKEGPSILRIQQVVRGDSAAYFCASSPGQNSPLHFGNGTRLTVT.

J is TRBJ1-2 and V is TRBV7-8; a weak D match, TRBD1 (6 bases). Trimming stripped 4 bases from V and 1 base from J, with 13 bases between. Germline CDR1 is SGHVS and CDR2 is FQNEAQ. The CDR3 covers 15 residues. CDR3 DNA: TGTGCCAGCAGCTCCGGACAGTGGGATAACTATGGCTACACCTTC. Its translation is CASSSGQWDNYGYTF.

V and J are TRBV30 and TRBJ1-3; 7 bases map to TRBD1. The CDR3 has 14 amino acids. V was pared by 3 bases and J by 7 bases, with 9 bases of the junction left unmatched. The germline V gene has CDR1 GTSNPN and CDR2 SVGIG (reference sequence). The CDR3 nucleotides read TGTGCCTGGAGAGGACAGGAGAGGTTGAACACCATATATTTT. It translates to CAWRGQERLNTIYF.

This chain uses TRBV4-1 with TRBJ1-2; D is possibly TRBD1 (5 bases). CDR1 and CDR2 from the germline V gene are MGHRA and YSYEKL. Trimming cost V 7 bases and J 0 bases, with 15 bases left between them. The CDR3 runs 15 residues. CDR3 residues: CASKTRDGTNYGYTF. CDR3 DNA sequence: TGCGCCAGCAAGACTAGGGACGGTACTAACTATGGCTACACCTTC.

The chain combines TRBV18 with TRBJ2-1, with 10 positions matching TRBD2. There are 15 residues in the CDR3. Germline-derived CDR1 and CDR2 are KGHSH and LQKENI. J gave up 9 bases and V 8 bases, and 13 bases lay outside the gene matches. Here the CDR3 DNA reads TGTGCCAGCCAAAAGCGGGAGGGCCGAGTCGGTGAGCAGTTCTTC. This sequence encodes CASQKREGRVGEQFF.